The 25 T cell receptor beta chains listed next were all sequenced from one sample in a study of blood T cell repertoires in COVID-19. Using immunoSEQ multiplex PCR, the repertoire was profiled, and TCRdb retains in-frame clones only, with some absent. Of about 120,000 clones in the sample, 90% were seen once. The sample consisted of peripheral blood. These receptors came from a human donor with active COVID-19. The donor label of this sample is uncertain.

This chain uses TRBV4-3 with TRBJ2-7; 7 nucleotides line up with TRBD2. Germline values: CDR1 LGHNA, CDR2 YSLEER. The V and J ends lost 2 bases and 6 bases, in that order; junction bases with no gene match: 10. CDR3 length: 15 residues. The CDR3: CASSQTLARPSEQYF. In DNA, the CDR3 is TGCGCCAGCAGCCAAACACTAGCGCGCCCCAGCGAGCAGTACTTC.

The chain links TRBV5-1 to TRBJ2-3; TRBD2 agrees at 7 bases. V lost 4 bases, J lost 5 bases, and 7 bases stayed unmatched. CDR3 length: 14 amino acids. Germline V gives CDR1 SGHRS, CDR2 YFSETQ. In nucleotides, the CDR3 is TGCGCCAGCAGCCCCCCGTTAGCGGGAGATACGCAGTATTTT. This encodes CASSPPLAGDTQYF.

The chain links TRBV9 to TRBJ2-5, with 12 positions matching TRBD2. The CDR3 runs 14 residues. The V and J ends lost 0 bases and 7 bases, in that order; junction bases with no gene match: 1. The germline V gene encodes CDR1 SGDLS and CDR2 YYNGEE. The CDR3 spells CASSVATSGGTQYF. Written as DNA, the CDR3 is TGTGCCAGCAGCGTAGCGACTAGCGGGGGGACCCAGTACTTC. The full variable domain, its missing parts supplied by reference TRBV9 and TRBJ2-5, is DSGVTQTPKHLITATGQRVTLRCSPRSGDLSVYWYQQSLDQGLQFLIQYYNGEERAKGNILERFSAQQFPDLHSELNLSSLELGDSALYFCASSVATSGGTQYFGPGTRLLVL.

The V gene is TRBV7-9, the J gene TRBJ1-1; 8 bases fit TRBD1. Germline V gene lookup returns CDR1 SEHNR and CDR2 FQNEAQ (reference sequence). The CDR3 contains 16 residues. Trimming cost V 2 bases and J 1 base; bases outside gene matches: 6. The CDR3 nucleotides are TGTGCCAGCAGCTTAAGCCAGGGGGCGGCGAACACTGAAGCTTTCTTT. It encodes CASSLSQGAANTEAFF.

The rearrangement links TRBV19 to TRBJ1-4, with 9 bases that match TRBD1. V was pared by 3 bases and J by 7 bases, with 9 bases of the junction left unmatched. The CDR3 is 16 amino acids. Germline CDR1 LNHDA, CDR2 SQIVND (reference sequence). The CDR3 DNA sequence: TGTGCCAGTAGTATCCGGGAGGGGACAGGGCTTGAAAAACTGTTTTTT. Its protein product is CASSIREGTGLEKLFF.

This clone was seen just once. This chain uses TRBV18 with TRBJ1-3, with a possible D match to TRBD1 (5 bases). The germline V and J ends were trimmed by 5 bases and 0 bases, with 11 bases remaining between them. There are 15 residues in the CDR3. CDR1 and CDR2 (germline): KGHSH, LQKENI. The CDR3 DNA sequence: TGTGCCAGCTCATCTGACAGCCTCTCTGGAAACACCATATATTTT. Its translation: CASSSDSLSGNTIYF. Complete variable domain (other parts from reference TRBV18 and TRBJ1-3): NAGVMQNPRHLVRRRGQEARLRCSPMKGHSHVYWYRQLPEEGLKFMVYLQKENIIDESGMPKERFSAEFPKEGPSILRIQQVVRGDSAAYFCASSSDSLSGNTIYFGEGSWLTVV.

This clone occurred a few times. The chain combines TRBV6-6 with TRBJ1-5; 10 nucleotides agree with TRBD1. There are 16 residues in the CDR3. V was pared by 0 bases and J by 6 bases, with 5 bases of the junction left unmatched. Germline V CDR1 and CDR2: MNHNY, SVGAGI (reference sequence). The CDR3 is CASSYSMGTGVQPQHF. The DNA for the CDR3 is TGTGCCAGCAGTTACTCCATGGGGACAGGGGTTCAGCCCCAGCATTTT.

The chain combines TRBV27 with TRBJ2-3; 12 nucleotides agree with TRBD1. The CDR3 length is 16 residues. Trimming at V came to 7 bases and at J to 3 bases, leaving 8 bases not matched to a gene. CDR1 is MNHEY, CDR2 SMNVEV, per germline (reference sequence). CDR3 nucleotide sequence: TGTGCCAGCACCCCGGGACAGGGGGCGCCTACAGATACGCAGTATTTT. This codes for CASTPGQGAPTDTQYF.

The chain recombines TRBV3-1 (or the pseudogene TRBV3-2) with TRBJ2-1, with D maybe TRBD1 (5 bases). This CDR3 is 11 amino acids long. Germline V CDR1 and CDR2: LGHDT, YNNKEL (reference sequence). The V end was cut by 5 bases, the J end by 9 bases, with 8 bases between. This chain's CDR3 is CASSLRGEQFF. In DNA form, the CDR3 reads TGTGCCAGCAGCTTAAGGGGTGAGCAGTTCTTC.

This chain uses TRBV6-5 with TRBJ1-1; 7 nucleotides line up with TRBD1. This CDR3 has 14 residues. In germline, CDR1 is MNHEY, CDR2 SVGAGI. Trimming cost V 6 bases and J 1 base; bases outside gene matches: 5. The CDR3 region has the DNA TGTGCCAGCAGATTACGGACAGGGAACACTGAAGCTTTCTTT. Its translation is CASRLRTGNTEAFF.

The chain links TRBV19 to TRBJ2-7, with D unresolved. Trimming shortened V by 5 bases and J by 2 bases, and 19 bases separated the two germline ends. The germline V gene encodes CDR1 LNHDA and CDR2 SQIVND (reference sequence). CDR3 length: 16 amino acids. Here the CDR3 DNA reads TGTGCCAGTAGTCCGTTCCCAGTAAAAACCCCCTACGAGCAGTACTTC. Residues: CASSPFPVKTPYEQYF. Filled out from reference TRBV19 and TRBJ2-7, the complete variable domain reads DGGITQSPKYLFRKEGQNVTLSCEQNLNHDAMYWYRQDPGQGLRLIYYSQIVNDFQKGDIAEGYSVSREKKESFPLTVTSAQKNPTAFYLCASSPFPVKTPYEQYFGPGTRLTVT.

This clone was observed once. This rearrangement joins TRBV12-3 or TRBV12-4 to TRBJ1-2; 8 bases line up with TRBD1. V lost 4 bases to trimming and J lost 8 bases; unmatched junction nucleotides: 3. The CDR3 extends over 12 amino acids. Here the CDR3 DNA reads TGTGCCAGCAGTTCGACAGGGGACGGCTACACCTTC. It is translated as CASSSTGDGYTF.

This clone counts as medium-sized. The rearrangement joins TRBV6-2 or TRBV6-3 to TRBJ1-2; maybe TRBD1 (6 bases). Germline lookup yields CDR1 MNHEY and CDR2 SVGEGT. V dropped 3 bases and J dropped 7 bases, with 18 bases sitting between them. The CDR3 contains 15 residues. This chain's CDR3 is CASSYRLDRGGGYTF. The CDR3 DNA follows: TGTGCCAGCAGTTATCGGTTGGACAGAGGAGGTGGCTACACCTTC.

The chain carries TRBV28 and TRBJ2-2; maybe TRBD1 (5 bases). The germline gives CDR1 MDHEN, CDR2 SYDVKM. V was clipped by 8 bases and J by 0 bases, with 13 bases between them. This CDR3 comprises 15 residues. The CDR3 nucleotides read TGTGCCAGCCAAGGCCCCAGGGCGAACACCGGGGAGCTGTTTTTT. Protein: CASQGPRANTGELFF.

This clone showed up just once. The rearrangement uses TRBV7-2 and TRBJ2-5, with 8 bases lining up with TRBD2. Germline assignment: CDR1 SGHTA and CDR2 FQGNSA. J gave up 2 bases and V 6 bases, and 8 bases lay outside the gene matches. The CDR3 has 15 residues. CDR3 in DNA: TGTGCCAGCAGACTATTCGGGGGGGGGCAAGAGACCCAGTACTTC. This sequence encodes CASRLFGGGQETQYF.

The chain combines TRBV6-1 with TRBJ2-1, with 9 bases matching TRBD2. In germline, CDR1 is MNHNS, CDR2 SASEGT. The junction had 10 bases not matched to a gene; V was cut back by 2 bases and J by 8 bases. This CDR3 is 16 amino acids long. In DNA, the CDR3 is TGTGCCAGCAGTGAATATGGGCGGGGGGGCTTTTATGAGCAGTTCTTC. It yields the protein CASSEYGRGGFYEQFF.

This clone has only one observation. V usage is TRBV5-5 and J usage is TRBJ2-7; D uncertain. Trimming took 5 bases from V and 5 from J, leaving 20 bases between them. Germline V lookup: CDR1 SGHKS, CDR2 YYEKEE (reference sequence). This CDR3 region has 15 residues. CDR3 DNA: TGTGCCAGCAGACTCTCCCCGTACGAGGTAGACGAGCAGTACTTC. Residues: CASRLSPYEVDEQYF.

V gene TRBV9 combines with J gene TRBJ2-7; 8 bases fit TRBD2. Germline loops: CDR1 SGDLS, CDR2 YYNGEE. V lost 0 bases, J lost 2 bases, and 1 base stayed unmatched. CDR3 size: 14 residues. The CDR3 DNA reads TGTGCCAGCAGCGTAGCGGGGGGGACCTACGAGCAGTACTTC. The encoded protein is CASSVAGGTYEQYF.

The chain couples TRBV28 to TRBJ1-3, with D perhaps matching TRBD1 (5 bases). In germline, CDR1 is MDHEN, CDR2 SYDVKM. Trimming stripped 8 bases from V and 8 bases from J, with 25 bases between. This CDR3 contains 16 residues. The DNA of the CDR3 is TGTGCCAGCTATGCATCAGGGCGGCGGTTTACGGACACCATATATTTT. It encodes CASYASGRRFTDTIYF.

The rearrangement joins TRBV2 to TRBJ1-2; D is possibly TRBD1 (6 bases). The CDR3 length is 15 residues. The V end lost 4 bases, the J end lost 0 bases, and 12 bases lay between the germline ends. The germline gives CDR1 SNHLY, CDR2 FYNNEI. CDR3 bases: TGTGCCAGCAGTGCTACAGGGTTAGCTAACTATGGCTACACCTTC. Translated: CASSATGLANYGYTF.

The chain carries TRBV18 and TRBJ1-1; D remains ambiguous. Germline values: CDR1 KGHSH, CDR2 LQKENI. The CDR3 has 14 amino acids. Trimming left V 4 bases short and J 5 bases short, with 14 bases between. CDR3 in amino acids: CASSLNGRVTEAFF. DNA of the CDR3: TGTGCCAGCTCACTTAATGGCCGGGTAACTGAAGCTTTCTTT.

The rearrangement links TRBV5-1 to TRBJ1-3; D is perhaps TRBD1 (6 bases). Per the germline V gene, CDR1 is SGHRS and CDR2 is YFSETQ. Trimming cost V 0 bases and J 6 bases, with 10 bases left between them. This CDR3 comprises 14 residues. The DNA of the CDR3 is TGCGCCAGCAGCTTGGGAGGGGGAGTAAACACCATATATTTT. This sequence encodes CASSLGGGVNTIYF.

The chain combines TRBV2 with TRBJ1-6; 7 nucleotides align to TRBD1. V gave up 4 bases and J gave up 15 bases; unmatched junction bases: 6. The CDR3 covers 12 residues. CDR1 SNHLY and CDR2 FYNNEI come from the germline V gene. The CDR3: CASSGQGRRLHF. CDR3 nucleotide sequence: TGTGCCAGCAGTGGACAGGGACGGCGCCTCCACTTT.

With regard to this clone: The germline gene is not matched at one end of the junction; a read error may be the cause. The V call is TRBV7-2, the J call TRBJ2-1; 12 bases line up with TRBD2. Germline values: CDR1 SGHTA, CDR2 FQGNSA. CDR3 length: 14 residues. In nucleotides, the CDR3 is TGTGCCAGCAGCGGCGGACTAGCGGGACCCCGGAAGCTCTTC. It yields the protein CASSGGLAGPRKLF.

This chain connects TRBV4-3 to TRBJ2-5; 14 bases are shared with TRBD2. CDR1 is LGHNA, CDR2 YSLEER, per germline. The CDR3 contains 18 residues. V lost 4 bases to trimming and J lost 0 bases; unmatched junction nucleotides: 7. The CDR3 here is CASSRGLAGGPNQETQYF. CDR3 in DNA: TGCGCCAGCAGCCGCGGACTAGCGGGGGGACCTAACCAAGAGACCCAGTACTTC.